The present entry profiles one T cell receptor beta chain with its context. The antigen is unknown. The entry originates in a study of OX40 agonist ivuxolimab in advanced cancers. Study summary: Hepatocellular carcinoma, melanoma, renal cell or head and neck cancer was diagnosed in the dose-escalation patients. Roughly two fifths of patients had received prior checkpoint inhibitor therapy.

Sequencing used immunoSEQ multiplex PCR; TCRdb keeps in-frame clones, though not all of them. The sample shows 80,000 or so clones, roughly 93% of them seen only once. Points from the study as a whole: Dosing at 0.1 to 3.0 mg/kg was accompanied by clonal expansion of CD4+ and CD8+ blood T cells by week 6.

Germline CDR1 and CDR2: SGHTA and FQGNSA. With 1 base removed from V and 6 bases from J, the gap between germline ends came to 13 bases. The CDR3 runs to 15 residues. This receptor was identified in an adult with an advanced solid tumor such as melanoma, head and neck, liver or kidney cancer. This material consisted of CD4+ or CD8+ T cells sorted from blood, taken in a trial of the OX40 agonist ivuxolimab. The chain links TRBV7-2 to TRBJ1-5; D is ambiguous. The CDR3 reads CASSLGSRGGQPQHF. CDR3 nucleotides: TGTGCCAGCAGCTTAGGATCACGGGGTGGTCAGCCCCAGCATTTT.